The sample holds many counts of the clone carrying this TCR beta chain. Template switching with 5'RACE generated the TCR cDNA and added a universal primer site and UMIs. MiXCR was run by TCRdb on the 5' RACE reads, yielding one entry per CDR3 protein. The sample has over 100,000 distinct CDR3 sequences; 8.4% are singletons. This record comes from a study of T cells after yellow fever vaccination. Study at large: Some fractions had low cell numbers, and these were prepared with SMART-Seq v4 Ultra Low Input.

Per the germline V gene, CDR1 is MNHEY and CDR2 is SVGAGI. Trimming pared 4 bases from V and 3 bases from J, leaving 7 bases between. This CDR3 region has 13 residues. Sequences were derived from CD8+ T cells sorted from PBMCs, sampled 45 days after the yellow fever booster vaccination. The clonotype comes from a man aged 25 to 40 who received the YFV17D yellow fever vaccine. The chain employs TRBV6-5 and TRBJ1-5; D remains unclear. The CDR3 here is CASSSGSNQPQHF. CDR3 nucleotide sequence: TGTGCCAGCAGTTCCGGGTCCAATCAGCCCCAGCATTTT.